The 26 T cell receptor beta chains below come from one sample, sequenced in a study of identical twins. One entry per CDR3 protein results from TCRdb running MiXCR on the 5' RACE reads. In the table there are about 890,000 distinct CDR3 sequences, 9% to 15% of which are singletons. The same sample was also used in a study of yellow fever vaccine responses in identical twins.

The specimen was PBMCs. The receptors come from a woman in her late teens or twenties in good health.

This clonotype occurred a few times. The gene calls are TRBV7-9 and TRBJ2-5; 10 positions agree with TRBD1. Unmatched junction bases numbered 10, after V lost 7 bases and J lost 5 bases. Per germline, CDR1 SEHNR and CDR2 FQNEAQ (reference sequence). The CDR3 runs to 15 residues. The CDR3 is CASTSSTGGWETQYF. The CDR3 bases are TGTGCCAGCACCTCGTCGACAGGGGGCTGGGAGACCCAGTACTTC.

The chain employs TRBV6-5 and TRBJ2-2; D is uncertain. V lost 2 bases and J lost 7, with 11 bases in between. The CDR3 sequence is 14 residues long. Germline V gene lookup returns CDR1 MNHEY and CDR2 SVGAGI. CDR3 region: CASSYPRWGGELFF. CDR3 in DNA: TGTGCCAGCAGTTACCCACGCTGGGGCGGGGAGCTGTTTTTT.

The J gene is TRBJ2-1, the V gene TRBV28; 7 bases agree with TRBD2. Trimming took 2 bases from V and 5 from J; bases not matched to a gene: 3. Germline-derived CDR1 and CDR2 are MDHEN and SYDVKM. This CDR3 has 14 residues. For the CDR3, the DNA is TGTGCCAGCAGTTTACGCGGGAGCCACAATGAGCAGTTCTTC. Translated: CASSLRGSHNEQFF.

The chain couples TRBV12-3 or TRBV12-4 to TRBJ2-7; 9 nucleotides agree with TRBD2. The CDR3 covers 15 residues. J was trimmed by 5 bases and V by 5 bases; bases with no gene match: 10. The CDR3 loop is CASSAPGREGNEQYF. In DNA form, the CDR3 reads TGTGCCAGCAGTGCCCCGGGGCGGGAGGGCAACGAGCAGTACTTC.

This clonotype was picked up a small number of times. CDR3: CASSVDRLGVEAFF. CDR3 DNA: TGTGCCAGCAGTGTGGATCGTCTGGGGGTTGAAGCTTTCTTT. V usage is TRBV2 and J usage is TRBJ1-1, with a possible D match to TRBD1 (5 bases). The CDR3 sequence is 14 residues long. The germline gives CDR1 SNHLY, CDR2 FYNNEI. V dropped 4 bases and J dropped 7 bases, with 16 bases sitting between them.

This clonotype was detected a few times. This sequence joins TRBV11-2 and TRBJ2-7, with TRBD2 matching over 8 bases. Germline V CDR1 and CDR2: SGHAT, FQNNGV. J lost 2 bases, V lost 5 bases, and 5 bases had no gene match. This CDR3 contains 14 residues. CDR3 DNA: TGTGCCAGCAGCCCCCAGGGACTAGCCTACGAGCAGTACTTC. It specifies CASSPQGLAYEQYF.

This chain's CDR3 is CASSLGSQGKNTIYF. The CDR3 DNA reads as TGTGCCAGCAGCTTAGGTAGTCAGGGGAAAAACACCATATATTTT. The gene calls are TRBV7-2 and TRBJ1-3; tentatively, D is TRBD1 (6 bases). Trimming took 1 base from V and 6 from J, leaving 13 bases between them. Looked up from germline, CDR1 is SGHTA and CDR2 is FQGNSA. The CDR3 contains 15 residues.

As to this clonotype: The junction and the germline gene differ at one end; a read error may be behind it. The rearrangement joins TRBV11-1 to TRBJ1-1, with a possible D match to TRBD1 (6 bases). The length of the CDR3 is 19 residues. Germline CDR1 reads SGHAT; CDR2 reads FQDESV (reference sequence). The CDR3: CASSLRPSGGREENTEAFF. DNA of the CDR3: TGCGCCAGCAGCTTAAGGCCAAGTGGGGGCAGGGAGGAGAACACTGAAGCTTTCTTT.

This clonotype was seen a few times. The chain carries TRBV27 and TRBJ1-2, with TRBD1 matching 8 bases. Trimming cost V 6 bases and J 4 bases; bases outside gene matches: 7. The germline CDR1 and CDR2 sequences are MNHEY and SMNVEV (reference sequence). The CDR3 contains 14 residues. In nucleotides, the CDR3 is TGTGCCAGCAGAAAGACAGGGGCTAGCTATGGCTACACCTTC. Translating it yields CASRKTGASYGYTF.

This clonotype has more than one count but fewer than ten. The rearrangement links TRBV12-3 or TRBV12-4 to TRBJ2-5; TRBD1 or TRBD2 may be the D gene (7 bases each). There are 16 residues in the CDR3. V lost 3 bases to trimming and J lost 4 bases, with 18 bases between them. CDR3 amino acids: CASSLGGGPAGETQYF. In DNA form, the CDR3 reads TGTGCCAGCAGTTTGGGAGGGGGCCCAGCGGGAGAGACCCAGTACTTC.

This clonotype was picked up many times. This chain joins TRBV5-1 and TRBJ2-7; 8 bases map to TRBD2. V lost 3 bases, J lost 0 bases, and 5 bases stayed unmatched. CDR1 and CDR2 from the germline V gene are SGHRS and YFSETQ. The CDR3 has 15 residues. This CDR3 is CASSSVAGSSYEQYF. The CDR3 nucleotides are TGCGCCAGCAGCTCTGTAGCGGGGAGCTCCTACGAGCAGTACTTC.

This clonotype appeared many times. The J gene is TRBJ2-5, the V gene TRBV20-1, with a weak D call TRBD1 (5 bases). This CDR3 has 14 residues. Trimming took 4 bases from V and 2 from J, leaving 14 bases between them. Germline loops: CDR1 DFQATT, CDR2 SNEGSKA (reference sequence). CDR3: CSAKEIRGQETQYF. CDR3 bases: TGCAGTGCTAAAGAGATTAGGGGACAAGAGACCCAGTACTTC.

This clonotype occurred many times. The chain combines TRBV7-9 with TRBJ2-3; D is possibly TRBD2 (6 bases). Germline CDR1 SEHNR, CDR2 FQNEAQ (reference sequence). Trimming cost V 5 bases and J 2 bases, with 14 bases left between them. There are 15 residues in the CDR3. The CDR3, as DNA: TGTGCCAGCAGCCCGGAGGGCAGCGCCACAGATACGCAGTATTTT. It yields the protein CASSPEGSATDTQYF.

The chain has TRBV12-3 or TRBV12-4 and TRBJ2-2; either TRBD1 or TRBD2 may fit D (6 bases each). V was cut by 6 bases and J by 3 bases, with 11 bases left in between. This CDR3 spans 14 amino acids. The CDR3 DNA reads as TGTGCCAGCAGGGGGGGACAACACACCGGGGAGCTGTTTTTT. This sequence encodes CASRGGQHTGELFF.

This clonotype was observed at least ten times. The chain carries TRBV5-1 and TRBJ2-2; TRBD1 matches at 8 bases. The length of the CDR3 is 17 residues. Germline CDR1 reads SGHRS; CDR2 reads YFSETQ. V lost 0 bases and J lost 1; bases outside the gene matches: 5. As DNA, the CDR3 is TGCGCCAGCAGCTTGGGGGGACAGGCCCTGAACACCGGGGAGCTGTTTTTT. It is translated as CASSLGGQALNTGELFF.

This clonotype came up a few times. The J gene is TRBJ1-2, the V gene TRBV7-2; tentatively, D is TRBD1 (6 bases). Germline V gives CDR1 SGHTA, CDR2 FQGNSA. The CDR3 runs 12 residues. The V gene lost 8 bases and the J gene lost 6 bases, with 13 bases spanning the gap. As DNA, the CDR3 is TGTGCCAGCTCACCCAGGGGTCATGGCTACACCTTC. This translates into CASSPRGHGYTF.

V is TRBV7-2 and J is TRBJ2-5; D may be TRBD2 (6 bases). Trimming cost V 3 bases and J 5 bases, with 13 bases left between them. Germline CDR1 and CDR2: SGHTA and FQGNSA. There are 14 residues in the CDR3. The CDR3 reads CASSFRLGPETQYF. CDR3 DNA sequence: TGTGCCAGCAGCTTCCGACTAGGACCTGAGACCCAGTACTTC.

This clonotype was counted ten times or more. This chain joins TRBV20-1 and TRBJ2-1, with a possible D match to TRBD2 (7 bases). The CDR3 consists of 16 residues. Trimming removed 2 bases from V and 2 bases from J, with 16 bases in between. The germline V gene has CDR1 DFQATT and CDR2 SNEGSKA (reference sequence). CDR3 coding DNA: TGCAGTGCTAGACGGGGCGGGGGCGTACCCTACAATGAGCAGTTCTTC. This translates into CSARRGGGVPYNEQFF.

The chain joins TRBV27 to TRBJ2-3; 7 bases line up with TRBD2. The CDR3 runs 13 residues. Germline values: CDR1 MNHEY, CDR2 SMNVEV (reference sequence). The V segment lost 4 bases and the J segment 5 bases; nucleotides outside the gene matches: 3. CDR3 residues: CASSSGGLDTQYF. In DNA form, the CDR3 reads TGTGCCAGCAGTTCCGGGGGGTTAGATACGCAGTATTTT.

This clonotype has a handful of counts. The chain has TRBV20-1 and TRBJ2-1; tentative D call: TRBD1 (5 bases). Germline V gene sequence: CDR1 DFQATT, CDR2 SNEGSKA (reference sequence). The CDR3 is 12 residues long. V was shortened by 2 bases and J by 7 bases, with 9 bases between the two germline ends. The CDR3 spells CSARQGKNEQFF. DNA of the CDR3: TGCAGTGCTAGACAGGGAAAAAATGAGCAGTTCTTC.

There are a few counts of this clonotype. V and J are TRBV7-9 and TRBJ2-5; D gene ambiguous. The V end lost 5 bases, the J end lost 0 bases, and 19 bases lay between the germline ends. Germline V gives CDR1 SEHNR, CDR2 FQNEAQ (reference sequence). CDR3 length equals 17 residues. In nucleotides, the CDR3 is TGTGCCAGCAGCCGAGTTGTTGGGATCCAGTACCAAGAGACCCAGTACTTC. Residues: CASSRVVGIQYQETQYF.

This clonotype was picked up a small number of times. The J gene is TRBJ2-7, the V gene TRBV6-2 or TRBV6-3, with D possibly TRBD1 on 5 matching bases. The germline V gene has CDR1 MNHEY and CDR2 SVGEGT. CDR3 length: 16 amino acids. V shed 2 bases and J shed 0 bases, with 14 bases lying between them. This CDR3 reads CASSYPDSRFSYEQYF. CDR3 nucleotide sequence: TGTGCCAGCAGTTACCCAGACAGCAGATTCTCCTACGAGCAGTACTTC.

This clonotype has ten or more counts. The chain recombines TRBV20-1 with TRBJ1-1, with D possibly TRBD1 on 5 matching bases. The V gene's germline CDR1 is DFQATT and CDR2 SNEGSKA (reference sequence). V gave up 1 base and J gave up 3 bases, with 12 bases separating them. This CDR3 comprises 14 residues. The CDR3 bases are TGCAGTGCTAGAGGCCAGGGAGGGGACACTGAAGCTTTCTTT. Its protein is CSARGQGGDTEAFF.

This clonotype was counted at least ten times. The chain joins TRBV5-1 to TRBJ1-1; D uncertain. The V gene's germline CDR1 is SGHRS and CDR2 YFSETQ. The length of the CDR3 is 12 residues. Trimming stripped 4 bases from V and 3 bases from J, with 7 bases between. CDR3 bases: TGCGCCAGCAGCAAAGGACACACTGAAGCTTTCTTT. Translation: CASSKGHTEAFF.

This clonotype was seen more than once but under ten times. The chain couples TRBV6-1 to TRBJ2-6; D possibly corresponds to TRBD1 (6 bases). Germline loops: CDR1 MNHNS, CDR2 SASEGT. This CDR3 has 15 residues. The ends were cut back, 6 bases at V and 3 bases at J, with 12 bases in the middle. CDR3 residues: CASRPQGYGANVLTF. The CDR3 DNA follows: TGTGCCAGCAGGCCACAGGGATATGGGGCCAACGTCCTGACTTTC.

J is TRBJ2-7 and V is TRBV28; D might be TRBD1 (5 bases). V gave up 6 bases and J gave up 3 bases, with 15 bases separating them. The CDR3 totals 14 residues. From germline, CDR1 is MDHEN and CDR2 SYDVKM. The CDR3 sequence is CASSPQGTHYEQYF. The CDR3, as DNA: TGTGCCAGCAGCCCGCAGGGTACCCACTACGAGCAGTACTTC.